These 19 T cell receptor beta chains were all obtained from the same sample, sequenced in a study of blood T cell repertoires in COVID-19. TCRdb keeps only in-frame clones here, not all; method: immunoSEQ multiplex PCR. Here the sample spans around 100,000 clones, approximately 80% being singletons. Source material: peripheral blood. The receptors were sampled from a human donor in a cohort sampled during active COVID-19.

The gene calls are TRBV5-6 and TRBJ1-1; D not certain. The CDR3 is made up of 16 amino acids. The V gene's germline CDR1 is SGHDT and CDR2 YYEEEE. Trimming removed 0 bases from V and 2 bases from J, with 14 bases in between. The CDR3 here is CASSLDWVGPNTEAFF. For the CDR3, the DNA is TGTGCCAGCAGCTTGGATTGGGTGGGCCCTAACACTGAAGCTTTCTTT. The variable domain in full, completed from reference TRBV5-6 and TRBJ1-1, reads DAGVTQSPTHLIKTRGQQVTLRCSPKSGHDTVSWYQQALGQGPQFIFQYYEEEERQRGNFPDRFSGHQFPNYSSELNVNALLLGDSALYLCASSLDWVGPNTEAFFGQGTRLTVV.

The count of this clone is one. A read error may account for a junction end that differs from germline. This chain uses TRBV12-3 or TRBV12-4 with TRBJ1-2, with TRBD1 matching 7 bases. This CDR3 region has 10 residues. The CDR3 spells CASRRDSIIF. CDR3 sequence (DNA): TGTGCCAGCAGGAGGGACAGTATAATCTTC.

CDR3: CASSQDPVQGTLYNSPLHF. CDR3 DNA sequence: TGTGCCAGCAGTCAGGATCCTGTACAGGGAACTCTCTATAATTCACCCCTCCACTTT. The chain links TRBV6-6 to TRBJ1-6, with D perhaps matching TRBD1 (6 bases). The CDR3 contains 19 residues. Germline-derived CDR1 and CDR2 are MNHNY and SVGAGI (reference sequence). The V end lost 5 bases, the J end lost 3 bases, and 23 bases lay between the germline ends.

This clone came up once. The J gene is TRBJ1-5, the V gene TRBV6-5; D not resolved. The CDR3 extends over 11 amino acids. Trimming stripped 8 bases from V and 6 bases from J, with 8 bases between. The germline V gene encodes CDR1 MNHEY and CDR2 SVGAGI. The CDR3 region has the DNA TGTGCCAGCGGCAGAATTCAGCCCCAGCATTTT. Translation: CASGRIQPQHF.

The V and J genes are TRBV5-4 and TRBJ2-7; TRBD1 aligns across 9 bases. The trim removed 4 bases at V and 3 bases at J, leaving 5 bases unmatched. The length of the CDR3 is 14 residues. Per germline, CDR1 SGHNT and CDR2 YYREEE (reference sequence). The CDR3 DNA reads as TGTGCCAGCAGCCCCCGGACAGGGGTCTACGAGCAGTACTTC. Its translation is CASSPRTGVYEQYF.

CDR3 protein: CASSLGYAGVLSPLHF. The DNA of the CDR3 is TGTGCCAGCAGCTTAGGGTACGCGGGGGTGTTGTCACCCCTCCACTTT. This chain uses TRBV11-2 with TRBJ1-6; TRBD1 might be the D (5 bases). V lost 1 base, J lost 10 bases, and 17 bases lay in between. The germline V gene has CDR1 SGHAT and CDR2 FQNNGV. CDR3 length equals 16 residues.

The V call is TRBV7-2, the J call TRBJ1-1; D is perhaps TRBD1 (5 bases). This CDR3 spans 14 amino acids. Trimming stripped 3 bases from V and 6 bases from J, with 14 bases between. In germline, CDR1 is SGHTA, CDR2 FQGNSA. The CDR3 is CASSLRDLGAEAFF. The CDR3 DNA follows: TGTGCCAGCAGCTTGAGGGACTTAGGGGCTGAAGCTTTCTTT.

J is TRBJ1-5 and V is TRBV19; 11 nucleotides align to TRBD1. Germline values: CDR1 LNHDA, CDR2 SQIVND (reference sequence). This CDR3 contains 15 residues. V lost 4 bases and J lost 6; bases outside the gene matches: 5. CDR3 DNA sequence: TGTGCCAGTAGTAGAGGGACAGGGGGGTCTCAGCCCCAGCATTTT. Its protein is CASSRGTGGSQPQHF.

This clone was found once. The chain combines TRBV19 with TRBJ2-1, with D possibly being TRBD2 (6 bases). Per the germline V gene, CDR1 is LNHDA and CDR2 is SQIVND (reference sequence). The length of the CDR3 is 15 residues. The germline V and J ends were trimmed by 3 bases and 5 bases, with 14 bases remaining between them. The CDR3 region is CASSIKSGSHNEQFF. The CDR3 nucleotides are TGTGCCAGTAGTATTAAGAGCGGGTCCCACAATGAGCAGTTCTTC.

V usage is TRBV24-1 and J usage is TRBJ2-3; TRBD1 agrees at 7 bases. The V segment lost 4 bases and the J segment 1 base; nucleotides outside the gene matches: 7. The germline CDR1 and CDR2 sequences are KGHDR and SFDVKD. CDR3 length equals 16 residues. CDR3 amino acids: CATSEPTGSGTDTQYF. Here the CDR3 DNA reads TGTGCCACCAGTGAGCCGACAGGGAGTGGCACAGATACGCAGTATTTT.

The V gene is TRBV7-8, the J gene TRBJ1-1, with D hard to call. V gave up 4 bases and J gave up 6 bases, with 12 bases separating them. The germline gives CDR1 SGHVS, CDR2 FQNEAQ. The CDR3 is made up of 13 amino acids. DNA for the CDR3: TGTGCCAGCAGCTATCTCCGGGTGGCTGAAGCTTTCTTT. Its protein is CASSYLRVAEAFF.

The genes are TRBV7-2 and TRBJ1-2; 9 nucleotides align to TRBD1. The length of the CDR3 is 13 residues. V was pared by 6 bases and J by 6 bases, with 5 bases of the junction left unmatched. Germline V gene sequence: CDR1 SGHTA, CDR2 FQGNSA. The CDR3 region has the DNA TGTGCCAGCAGATCACAGGGGGCTGATGGCTACACCTTC. It specifies CASRSQGADGYTF.

The rearrangement links TRBV27 to TRBJ2-7; 8 bases fit TRBD1. After removal of 6 bases from V and 4 bases from J, the junction contained 8 bases not matched to a gene. In germline, CDR1 is MNHEY, CDR2 SMNVEV (reference sequence). This CDR3 region has 14 residues. CDR3 sequence (DNA): TGTGCCAGCAGGCCCCAGGACAGGGTGTACGAGCAGTACTTC. Its protein is CASRPQDRVYEQYF.

The rearrangement uses TRBV2 and TRBJ2-2; D is unclear. CDR3 length: 14 amino acids. Germline CDR1 is SNHLY and CDR2 is FYNNEI. Trimming shortened V by 2 bases and J by 6 bases, and 10 bases separated the two germline ends. The CDR3 region is CASSEQLGAGELFF. CDR3 in DNA: TGTGCCAGCAGTGAACAGTTAGGAGCCGGGGAGCTGTTTTTT.

This chain connects TRBV6-5 to TRBJ1-2; 7 bases align to TRBD1. Germline trimming cut 6 bases from V and 8 bases from J; bases unmatched to any gene: 9. CDR1 and CDR2 (germline): MNHEY, SVGAGI. The CDR3 runs 13 residues. The CDR3 here is CASSASYRGGYTF. CDR3 in DNA: TGTGCCAGCAGCGCATCTTACAGGGGAGGCTACACCTTC.

V gene TRBV28 combines with J gene TRBJ2-2, with 7 positions matching TRBD1. This CDR3 has 15 amino acids. The trim removed 6 bases at V and 2 bases at J, leaving 6 bases unmatched. Per the germline V gene, CDR1 is MDHEN and CDR2 is SYDVKM. The CDR3 here is CASSPDRANTGELFF. CDR3 DNA: TGTGCCAGCAGCCCCGACAGGGCCAACACCGGGGAGCTGTTTTTT. Drawing the rest from reference TRBV28 and TRBJ2-2, the complete variable domain is DVKVTQSSRYLVKRTGEKVFLECVQDMDHENMFWYRQDPGLGLRLIYFSYDVKMKEKGDIPEGYSVSREKKERFSLILESASTNQTSMYLCASSPDRANTGELFFGEGSRLTVL.

The genes are TRBV7-2 and TRBJ2-2; D is unresolved. Trimming removed 4 bases from V and 6 bases from J, with 12 bases in between. There are 14 residues in the CDR3. Germline assignment: CDR1 SGHTA and CDR2 FQGNSA. CDR3 sequence (DNA): TGTGCCAGCAGCTCAGGTCCTTCGGCCGGGGAGCTGTTTTTT. Encoded protein: CASSSGPSAGELFF.

This chain links TRBV7-2 with TRBJ2-1, with 9 positions matching TRBD2. The CDR3 contains 15 residues. The J segment lost 2 bases and the V segment lost 6 bases, leaving 5 bases of the junction unmatched. From germline, CDR1 is SGHTA and CDR2 FQGNSA. The CDR3 loop reads CASRPSGTTYNEQFF. The CDR3 DNA is TGTGCCAGCAGACCTAGCGGGACGACCTACAATGAGCAGTTCTTC.

J is TRBJ1-5 and V is TRBV24-1; D not resolved. Germline loops: CDR1 KGHDR, CDR2 SFDVKD. The CDR3 sequence is 15 residues long. Trimming pared 6 bases from V and 3 bases from J, leaving 14 bases between. The CDR3 DNA follows: TGTGCCACCAGTCCCTCGACTGCGTCCAATCAGCCCCAGCATTTT. The encoded protein is CATSPSTASNQPQHF.